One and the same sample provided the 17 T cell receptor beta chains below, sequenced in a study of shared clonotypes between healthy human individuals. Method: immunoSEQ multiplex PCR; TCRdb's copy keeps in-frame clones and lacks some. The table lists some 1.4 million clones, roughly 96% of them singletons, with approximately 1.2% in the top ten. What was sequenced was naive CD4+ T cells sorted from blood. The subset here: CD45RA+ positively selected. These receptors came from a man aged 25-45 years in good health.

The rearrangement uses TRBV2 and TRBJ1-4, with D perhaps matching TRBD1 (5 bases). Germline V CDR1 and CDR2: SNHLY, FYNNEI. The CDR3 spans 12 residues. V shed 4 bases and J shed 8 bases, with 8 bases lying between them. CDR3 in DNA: TGTGCCAGCAGTGCAGGGAACGAAAAACTGTTTTTT. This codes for CASSAGNEKLFF.

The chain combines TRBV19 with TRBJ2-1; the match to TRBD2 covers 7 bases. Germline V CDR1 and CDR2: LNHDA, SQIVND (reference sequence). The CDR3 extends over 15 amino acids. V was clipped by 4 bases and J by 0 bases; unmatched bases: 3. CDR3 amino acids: CASSNERDSYNEQFF. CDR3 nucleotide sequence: TGTGCCAGTAGTAATGAGCGGGACTCCTACAATGAGCAGTTCTTC.

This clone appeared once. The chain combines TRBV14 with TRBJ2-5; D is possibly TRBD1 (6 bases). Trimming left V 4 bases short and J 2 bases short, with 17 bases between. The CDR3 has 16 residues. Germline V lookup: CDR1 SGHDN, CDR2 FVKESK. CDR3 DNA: TGTGCCAGCAGCCGGGGGCAGGCCCTAGGGCAAGAGACCCAGTACTTC. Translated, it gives CASSRGQALGQETQYF.

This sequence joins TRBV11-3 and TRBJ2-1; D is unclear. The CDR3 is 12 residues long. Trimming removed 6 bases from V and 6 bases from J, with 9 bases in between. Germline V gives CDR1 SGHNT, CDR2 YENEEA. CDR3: CASSGNGNEQFF. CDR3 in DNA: TGTGCCAGCAGTGGAAATGGCAATGAGCAGTTCTTC.

CDR3: CASSQIHPGDDEQFF. DNA for the CDR3: TGTGCCAGCAGCCAAATCCACCCAGGGGACGATGAGCAGTTCTTC. V and J are TRBV7-9 and TRBJ2-1, with D possibly matching TRBD1 (6 bases). The CDR3 is 15 amino acids. The V and J ends lost 5 bases and 8 bases respectively, with 19 bases between them. Germline CDR1 SEHNR, CDR2 FQNEAQ (reference sequence). The full variable domain, its missing parts supplied by reference TRBV7-9 and TRBJ2-1, is DTGVSQNPRHKITKRGQNVTFRCDPISEHNRLYWYRQTLGQGPEFLTYFQNEAQLEKSRLLSDRFSAERPKGSFSTLEIQRTEQGDSAMYLCASSQIHPGDDEQFFGPGTRLTVL.

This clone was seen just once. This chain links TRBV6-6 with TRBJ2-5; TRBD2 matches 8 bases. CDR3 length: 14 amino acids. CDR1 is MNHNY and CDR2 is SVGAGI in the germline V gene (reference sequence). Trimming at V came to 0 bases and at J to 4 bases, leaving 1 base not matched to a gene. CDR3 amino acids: CASSYSLAGETQYF. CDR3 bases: TGTGCCAGCAGTTACTCGCTAGCGGGAGAGACCCAGTACTTC.

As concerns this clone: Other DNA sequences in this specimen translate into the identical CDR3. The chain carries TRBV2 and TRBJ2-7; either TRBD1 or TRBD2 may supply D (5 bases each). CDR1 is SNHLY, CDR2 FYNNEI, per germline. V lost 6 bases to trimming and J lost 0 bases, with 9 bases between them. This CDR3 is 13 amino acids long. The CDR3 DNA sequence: TGTGCCAGCAGACGGGACGGCTCCTACGAGCAGTACTTC. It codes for CASRRDGSYEQYF.

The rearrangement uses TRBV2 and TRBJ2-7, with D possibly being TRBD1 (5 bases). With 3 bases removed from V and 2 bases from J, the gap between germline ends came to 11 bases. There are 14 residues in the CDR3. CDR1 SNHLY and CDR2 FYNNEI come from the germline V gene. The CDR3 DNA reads TGTGCCAGCAGTGACAGGGTAGGGGCCTACGAGCAGTACTTC. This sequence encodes CASSDRVGAYEQYF.

The CDR3 loop is CASSSPGRTDTQYF. The CDR3 DNA is TGCGCCAGCAGCTCCCCAGGGCGCACAGATACGCAGTATTTT. The chain links TRBV5-1 to TRBJ2-3; D may be TRBD1 (5 bases). CDR1 and CDR2 (germline): SGHRS, YFSETQ. V was cut by 3 bases and J by 1 base, with 9 bases left in between. The CDR3 sequence is 14 residues long.

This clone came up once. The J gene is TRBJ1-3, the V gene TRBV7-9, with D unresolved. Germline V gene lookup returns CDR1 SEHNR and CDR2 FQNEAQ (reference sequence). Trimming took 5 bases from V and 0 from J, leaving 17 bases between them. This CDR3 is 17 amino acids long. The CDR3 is CASSPRVESDSGNTIYF. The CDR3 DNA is TGTGCCAGCAGCCCCCGGGTCGAATCCGACTCTGGAAACACCATATATTTT.

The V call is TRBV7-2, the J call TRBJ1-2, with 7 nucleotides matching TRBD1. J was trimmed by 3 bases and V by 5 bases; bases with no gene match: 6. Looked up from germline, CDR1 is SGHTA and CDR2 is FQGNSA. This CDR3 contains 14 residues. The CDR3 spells CASSPADRDYGYTF. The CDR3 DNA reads TGTGCCAGCAGCCCAGCTGACAGGGACTATGGCTACACCTTC.

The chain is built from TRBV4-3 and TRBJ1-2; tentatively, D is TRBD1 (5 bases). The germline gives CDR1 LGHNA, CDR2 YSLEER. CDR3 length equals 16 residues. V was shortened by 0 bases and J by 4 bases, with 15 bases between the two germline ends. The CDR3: CASSQDLTGPAYGYTF. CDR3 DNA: TGCGCCAGCAGCCAAGATCTAACAGGTCCGGCCTATGGCTACACCTTC.

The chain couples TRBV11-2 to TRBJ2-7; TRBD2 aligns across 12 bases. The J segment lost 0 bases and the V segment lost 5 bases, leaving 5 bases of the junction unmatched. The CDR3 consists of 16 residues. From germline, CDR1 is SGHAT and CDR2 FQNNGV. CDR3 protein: CASSLRLAGVSYEQYF. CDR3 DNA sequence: TGTGCCAGCAGCCTCCGACTAGCGGGAGTCTCCTACGAGCAGTACTTC.

CDR3 bases: TGTGCCAGCAGTTACTACTCCGGGACAGGGTATGGTACCCAGTACTTC. Protein product: CASSYYSGTGYGTQYF. The chain carries TRBV6-5 and TRBJ2-5; 9 nucleotides match TRBD1. V shed 1 base, J shed 8 bases, and the junction held 11 bases outside the gene matches. This CDR3 is built from 16 residues. CDR1 MNHEY and CDR2 SVGAGI come from the germline V gene.

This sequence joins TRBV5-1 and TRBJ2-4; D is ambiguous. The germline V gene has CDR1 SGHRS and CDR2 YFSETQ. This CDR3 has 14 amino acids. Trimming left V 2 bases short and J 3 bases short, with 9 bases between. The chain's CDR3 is CASSLTVGKNIQYF. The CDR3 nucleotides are TGCGCCAGCAGCTTAACTGTTGGCAAAAACATTCAGTACTTC.

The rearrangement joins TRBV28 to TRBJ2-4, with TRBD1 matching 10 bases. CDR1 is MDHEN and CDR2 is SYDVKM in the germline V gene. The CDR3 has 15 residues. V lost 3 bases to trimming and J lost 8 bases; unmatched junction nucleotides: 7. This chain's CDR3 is CASSFPGQGGDIQYF. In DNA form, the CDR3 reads TGTGCCAGCAGTTTCCCCGGACAGGGGGGGGACATTCAGTACTTC.

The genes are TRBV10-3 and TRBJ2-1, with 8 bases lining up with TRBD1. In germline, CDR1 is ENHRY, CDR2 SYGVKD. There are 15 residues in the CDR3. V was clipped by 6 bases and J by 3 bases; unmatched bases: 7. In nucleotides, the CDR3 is TGTGCCATCAGGGCCGGGACAGGCAACTACAATGAGCAGTTCTTC. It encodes CAIRAGTGNYNEQFF.